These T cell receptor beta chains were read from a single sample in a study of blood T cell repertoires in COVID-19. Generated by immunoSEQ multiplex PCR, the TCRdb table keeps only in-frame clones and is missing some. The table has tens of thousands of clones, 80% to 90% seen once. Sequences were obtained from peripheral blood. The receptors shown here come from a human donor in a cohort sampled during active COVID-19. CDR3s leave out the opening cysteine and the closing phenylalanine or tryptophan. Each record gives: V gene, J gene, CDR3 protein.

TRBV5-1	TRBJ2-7	ASSVSSYEQY
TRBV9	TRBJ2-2	ASSATSGGAGELF
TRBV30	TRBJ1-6	AWSPGTFSSYNSPLH
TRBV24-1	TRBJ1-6	ATSDHGPHSPLH
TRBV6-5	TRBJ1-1	ASSYSVTVNTEAF
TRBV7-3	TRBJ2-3	ASSYSGTSTDTQY
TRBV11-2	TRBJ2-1	ASSPSGGLLDEQF
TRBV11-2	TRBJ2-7	ASSSGTYEQY
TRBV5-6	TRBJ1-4	ASSRKGVKEKLF
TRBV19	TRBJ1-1	ASRAFRDSTEAF
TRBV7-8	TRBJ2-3	ASSSQGSSRTQY
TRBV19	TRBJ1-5	ASNRHNQPQH
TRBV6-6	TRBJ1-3	ASSYQGGGNTIY
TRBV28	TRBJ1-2	ASSLTVYGYT
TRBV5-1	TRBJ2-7	ASSLGLLVHEQY
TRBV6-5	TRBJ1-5	ASSRTPNQPQH
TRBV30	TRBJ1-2	AWSAGTPGDYGYT
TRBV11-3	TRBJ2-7	ASSLDLRGEQY
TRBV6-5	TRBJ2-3	ASSNTKHGTDTQY
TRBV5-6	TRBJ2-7	ASSTVGEQY
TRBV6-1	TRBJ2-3	ASSEMTSGVLDTQY
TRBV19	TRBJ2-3	ASSIGGNRADTQY
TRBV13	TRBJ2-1	ASSRWTSGGADEQF
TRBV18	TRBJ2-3	ASSPLGGGAGTDTQY
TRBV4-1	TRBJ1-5	ASSQDRNRGLRQPQH
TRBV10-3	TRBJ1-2	AISEGQLANYGYT